What follows describes a single T cell receptor (beta chain). Its antigen is unknown. These data come from a study of cytomegalovirus exposure and HLA in healthy donors. Study-level background: Earlier results showed 90 million to 130 million unique TCR beta sequences derived from approximately 170 million T cells. Whole-study results and caveats: Most CMV-associated TCR beta chains appeared HLA-restricted in a later analysis. Accurate prediction of most subjects' HLA-A and HLA-B alleles from TCR beta sequences was reported. Follow-up analysis seemed to connect common viral pathogens with several of the most significant clusters identified.

The V end was cut by 6 bases, the J end by 3 bases, with 9 bases between. The germline gives CDR1 KGHSH, CDR2 LQKENI. The CDR3 is made up of 12 amino acids. PCR involved 60 Vbeta and 13 Jbeta primers. Generated by immunoSEQ multiplex PCR, the TCRdb table keeps only in-frame clones and is missing some. The sample consists of about 190,000 clones, about 83% of them appearing once. This rearrangement joins TRBV18 to TRBJ2-7; possible D gene TRBD2, 5 bases. This TCR was recovered from a man aged 40-55 years in good health and CMV-seropositive. Material: PBMCs. The CDR3 spells CASSRTGYEQYF. CDR3 DNA sequence: TGTGCCAGCTCGCGGACTGGCTACGAGCAGTACTTC.